This TCR beta chain was identified during a study of spatial heterogeneity in lung cancer. Study-level information: For the average unique TCR and UMI combination, more than nine occurrences appeared in raw reads.

This CDR3 contains 17 residues. V lost 0 bases and J lost 7, with 20 bases in between. CDR1 and CDR2 from the germline V gene are SGHAT and FQNNGV. TCRdb itself ran the 5' RACE reads through MiXCR, one entry per CDR3 protein. The profile shows about 94,000 distinct CDR3 sequences, roughly a fifth of them singletons. In this sample, this clonotype turned up many times. Time point noted: blood at routine non-recurrence follow-up after resection. The material was PBMCs, obtained at follow-up. The chain employs TRBV11-2 and TRBJ2-3, with TRBD1 as a possible D gene (5 bases). The TCR was taken from a male donor with early-stage non-small cell lung cancer. The DNA for the CDR3 is TGTGCCAGCAGCTTAGAAAGTGGCAGGGATATCGGAAATACGCAGTATTTT. It encodes CASSLESGRDIGNTQYF.